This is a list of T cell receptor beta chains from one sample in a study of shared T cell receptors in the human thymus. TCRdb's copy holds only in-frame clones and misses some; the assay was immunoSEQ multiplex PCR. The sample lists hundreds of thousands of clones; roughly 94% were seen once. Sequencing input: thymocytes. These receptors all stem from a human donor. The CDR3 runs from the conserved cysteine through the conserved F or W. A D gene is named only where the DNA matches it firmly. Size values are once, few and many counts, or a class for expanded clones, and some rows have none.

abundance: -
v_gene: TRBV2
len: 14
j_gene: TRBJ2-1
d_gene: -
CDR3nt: TGTGCCAGCCTACTGGCGGAGAGCTCCAATGAGCAGTTCTTC
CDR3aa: CASLLAESSNEQFF

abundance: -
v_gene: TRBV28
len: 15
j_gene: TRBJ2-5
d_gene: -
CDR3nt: TGTGCCAGCAGTACAAAGGGGGGCTTGGGAGAGACCCAGTACTTC
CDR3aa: CASSTKGGLGETQYF

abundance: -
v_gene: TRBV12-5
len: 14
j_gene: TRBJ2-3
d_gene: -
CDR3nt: TGTGCTACTAAGAGGGGGACAGCGGGAGATACGCAGTATTTT
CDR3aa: CATKRGTAGDTQYF

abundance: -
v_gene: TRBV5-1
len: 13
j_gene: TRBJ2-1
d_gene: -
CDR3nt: TGCGCCAGCAGTTACGGACGGTACAATGAGCAGTTCTTC
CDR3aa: CASSYGRYNEQFF

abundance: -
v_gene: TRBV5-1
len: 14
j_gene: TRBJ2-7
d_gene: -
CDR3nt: TGCGCCAGCAGCTTGGCAGGGTACCCCTACGAGCAGTACTTC
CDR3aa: CASSLAGYPYEQYF

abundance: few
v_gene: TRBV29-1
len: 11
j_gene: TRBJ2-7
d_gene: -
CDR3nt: TGCAGCGTTGGACTGCCCTACGAGCAGTACTTC
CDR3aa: CSVGLPYEQYF

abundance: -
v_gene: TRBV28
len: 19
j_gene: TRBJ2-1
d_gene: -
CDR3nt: TGTGCCAGCAGTTCTTACCTCCCCGCCGGGATAAAGGCGTACAATGAGCAGTTCTTC
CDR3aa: CASSSYLPAGIKAYNEQFF

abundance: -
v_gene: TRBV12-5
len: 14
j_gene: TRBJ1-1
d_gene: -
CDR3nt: TGTGCTAGTGGTTTACCTACAAAGGGGACTGAAGCTTTCTTT
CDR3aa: CASGLPTKGTEAFF

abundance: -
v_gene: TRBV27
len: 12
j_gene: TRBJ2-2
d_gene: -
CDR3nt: TGTGCCAGCAGTTTTATGCCCGGGGAGCTGTTTTTT
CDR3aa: CASSFMPGELFF

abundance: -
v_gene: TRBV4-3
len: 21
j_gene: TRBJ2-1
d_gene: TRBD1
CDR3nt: TGCGCCAGCAGCCAAGAGGACCGGGACAGGGGGAGCGGGAGTATGAACAATGAGCAGTTCTTC
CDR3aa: CASSQEDRDRGSGSMNNEQFF

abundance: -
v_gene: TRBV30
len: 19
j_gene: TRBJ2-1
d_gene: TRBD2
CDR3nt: TGTGCCCAGACTAGCGGGAGGGCCGCCGTGGGTAGAGATTACAATGAGCAGTTCTTC
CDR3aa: CAQTSGRAAVGRDYNEQFF

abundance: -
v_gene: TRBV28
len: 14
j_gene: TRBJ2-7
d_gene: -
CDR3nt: TGTGCCAGCGGGATAGGGCTTAGCTCGTACGAGCAGTACTTC
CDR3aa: CASGIGLSSYEQYF

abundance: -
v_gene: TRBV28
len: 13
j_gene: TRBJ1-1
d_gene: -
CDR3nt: TGTGCCAGCACTCTGGGTACGAACACTGAAGCTTTCTTT
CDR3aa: CASTLGTNTEAFF

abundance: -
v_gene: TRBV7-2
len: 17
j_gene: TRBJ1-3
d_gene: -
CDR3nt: TGTGCCAGCAGCTCCGGCGGCTGGGGTCACGCTGGAAACACCATATATTTT
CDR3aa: CASSSGGWGHAGNTIYF

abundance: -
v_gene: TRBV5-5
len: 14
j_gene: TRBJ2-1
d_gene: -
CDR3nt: TGTGCCAGCCTAGGCGGAAGCTCCTACAATGAGCAGTTCTTC
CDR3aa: CASLGGSSYNEQFF

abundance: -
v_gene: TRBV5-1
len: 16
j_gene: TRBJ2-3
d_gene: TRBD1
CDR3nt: TGCGCCAGCAGCGCAGACAGGGCGTTTCTGGAAGATACGCAGTATTTT
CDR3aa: CASSADRAFLEDTQYF

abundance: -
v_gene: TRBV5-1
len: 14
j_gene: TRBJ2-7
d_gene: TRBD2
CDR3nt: TGCGCCAGCAGCGAGGGACTAGCGGCTTACGAGCAGTACTTC
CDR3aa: CASSEGLAAYEQYF

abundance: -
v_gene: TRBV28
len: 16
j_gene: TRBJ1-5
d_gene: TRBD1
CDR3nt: TGTGCCAGCACGAATCTAGGAGGGGGCGGCAATCAGCCCCAGCATTTT
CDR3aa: CASTNLGGGGNQPQHF

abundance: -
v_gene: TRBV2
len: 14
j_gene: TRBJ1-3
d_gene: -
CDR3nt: TGTGCCAGTCTCCAGGGAGAAACTGGAAACACCATATATTTT
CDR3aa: CASLQGETGNTIYF

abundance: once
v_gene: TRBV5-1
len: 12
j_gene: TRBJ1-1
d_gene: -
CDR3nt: TGCGCCAGCAGCTCCAGGGAGAGTGAAGCTTTCTTT
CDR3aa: CASSSRESEAFF

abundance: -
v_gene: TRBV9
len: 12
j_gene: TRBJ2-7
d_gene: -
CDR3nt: TGTGCCAGCAGCTCCGGCGGCTACGAGCAGTACTTC
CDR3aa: CASSSGGYEQYF

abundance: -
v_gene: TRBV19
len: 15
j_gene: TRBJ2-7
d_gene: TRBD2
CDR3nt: TGTGCCAGTAGTACCGGAGCGGGAGAATGGAAAGAGCAGTACTTC
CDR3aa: CASSTGAGEWKEQYF

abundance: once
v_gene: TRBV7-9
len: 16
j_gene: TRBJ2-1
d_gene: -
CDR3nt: TGTGCCAGCAGCCCAGAGGGTGGGCCTTTTGACAATGAGCAGTTCTTC
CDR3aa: CASSPEGGPFDNEQFF

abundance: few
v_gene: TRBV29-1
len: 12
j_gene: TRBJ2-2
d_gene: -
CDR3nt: TGCAGCGTTGAAGATGGGACCGGGGAGCTGTTTTTT
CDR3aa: CSVEDGTGELFF

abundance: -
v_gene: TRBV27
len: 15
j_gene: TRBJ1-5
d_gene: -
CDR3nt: TGTGCCAGCAGTTTAGGCAGAGATAGCAATCAGCCCCAGCATTTT
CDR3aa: CASSLGRDSNQPQHF

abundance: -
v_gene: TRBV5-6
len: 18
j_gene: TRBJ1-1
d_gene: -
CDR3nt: TGTGCCAGCAGTTATTGGGATCAGGGAGCGCCTATGAACACTGAAGCTTTCTTT
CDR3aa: CASSYWDQGAPMNTEAFF

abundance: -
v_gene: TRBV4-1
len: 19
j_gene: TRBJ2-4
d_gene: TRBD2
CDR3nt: TGCGCCAGCAGCCAAGATTTTCTAAGGGGAGGGAAGGCCAAAAACATTCAGTACTTC
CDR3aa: CASSQDFLRGGKAKNIQYF